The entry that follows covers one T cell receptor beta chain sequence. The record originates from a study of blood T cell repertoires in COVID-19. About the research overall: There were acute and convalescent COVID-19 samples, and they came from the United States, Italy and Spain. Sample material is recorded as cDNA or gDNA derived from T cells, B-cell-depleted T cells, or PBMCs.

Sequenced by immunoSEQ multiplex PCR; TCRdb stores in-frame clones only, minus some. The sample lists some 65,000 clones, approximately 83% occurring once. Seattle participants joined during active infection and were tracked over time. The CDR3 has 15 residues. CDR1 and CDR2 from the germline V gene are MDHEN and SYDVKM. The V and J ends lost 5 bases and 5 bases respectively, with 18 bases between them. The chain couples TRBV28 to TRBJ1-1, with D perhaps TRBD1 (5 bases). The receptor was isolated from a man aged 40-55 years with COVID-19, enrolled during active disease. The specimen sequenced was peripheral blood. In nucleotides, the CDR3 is TGTGCCAGCAGTCCCCATGGCCAGGGAAAGACTGAAGCTTTCTTT. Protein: CASSPHGQGKTEAFF.